This is a list of T cell receptor beta chains from one sample in a study of T-cell reconstitution after alpha-beta-depleted transplantation in children. TCRdb re-called the PCR reads with MiXCR, one entry per CDR3 protein. The sample holds 300,000 or so distinct CDR3 sequences; roughly 25% are singletons and the top ten take approximately 10%. This specimen consisted of PBMCs, mostly from graft donor cells, obtained 180 days after TCRalphabeta/CD19-depleted stem cell transplant. The receptors were gathered from a male patient younger than 18 who had a stem cell transplant for acute lymphoblastic leukemia, so the T cells may come from the graft donor. Both conserved end residues are part of each CDR3. The D gene is left open where the match is weak. Some rows mark clone size as missing; the rest say once, few, many or name a class of expanded clone.

abundance	v_gene	d_gene	j_gene	CDR3aa	CDR3nt
-	TRBV11-1	TRBD1	TRBJ2-7	CASSLTGLGLTGAYEQYF	TGTGCCAGCAGCTTAACCGGCCTGGGATTGACAGGGGCCTACGAGCAGTACTTC
-	TRBV15	TRBD2	TRBJ2-7	CATSRGAGNSGIGYEQYF	TGTGCCACCAGCAGAGGTGCAGGGAATAGCGGGATAGGGTACGAGCAGTACTTC
-	TRBV7-9	TRBD2	TRBJ2-5	CASSPSAGGQETQYF	TGTGCCAGCAGCCCCTCGGCGGGAGGCCAAGAGACCCAGTACTTC
few	TRBV5-1	-	TRBJ1-1	CASSKGPDGVQAFF	TGCGCCAGCAGCAAGGGTCCCGACGGAGTTCAAGCTTTCTTT
few	TRBV24-1	TRBD2	TRBJ2-2	CATRPGTSPGELFF	TGTGCCACCAGGCCGGGGACTAGTCCCGGGGAGCTGTTTTTT
-	TRBV7-9	TRBD1	TRBJ2-2	CASSFPPGGPTGELFF	TGTGCCAGCAGCTTTCCCCCAGGGGGACCGACCGGGGAGCTGTTTTTT
once	TRBV6-5	-	TRBJ1-1	CASSYYKTQALTEAFF	TGTGCCAGCAGTTACTACAAGACCCAGGCACTCACTGAAGCTTTCTTT
-	TRBV11-3	-	TRBJ1-1	CASSRKDRSNTEAFF	TGTGCCAGCAGCAGGAAGGACAGATCGAACACTGAAGCTTTCTTT
-	TRBV5-1	TRBD2	TRBJ2-3	CASSPRTSGHTDTQYF	TGCGCCAGCAGTCCGAGGACTAGCGGGCACACAGATACGCAGTATTTT
few	TRBV6-5	-	TRBJ2-1	CASSYSGGSLSNEQFF	TGTGCCAGCAGTTACTCTGGGGGGAGTTTATCAAATGAGCAGTTCTTC
-	TRBV4-1	-	TRBJ2-7	CASSPLSRLYEQYF	TGCGCCAGCAGCCCCCTGTCCCGGCTCTACGAGCAGTACTTC
once	TRBV10-2	TRBD1	TRBJ2-7	CASSTGTVGREQYF	TGCGCCAGCAGCACCGGGACAGTCGGTCGCGAGCAGTACTTC
few	TRBV2	-	TRBJ2-7	CASSDLTRGGYEQYF	TGTGCCAGCAGTGACCTTACACGAGGAGGCTACGAGCAGTACTTC
-	TRBV7-2	TRBD2	TRBJ2-2	CASSPRTSPNTGELFF	TGTGCCAGCAGCCCCCGGACTAGCCCGAACACCGGGGAGCTGTTTTTT
-	TRBV20-1	TRBD1	TRBJ2-7	CSAPRGTGTYEQYF	TGCAGTGCGCCCCGAGGGACAGGCACCTACGAGCAGTACTTC
few	TRBV28	TRBD1	TRBJ1-5	CASSLGIRRGRGLGQPQHF	TGTGCCAGCAGTTTAGGGATACGAAGGGGGCGCGGGCTGGGGCAGCCCCAGCATTTT
few	TRBV5-1	-	TRBJ2-1	CASSLARTNPYNEQFF	TGCGCCAGCAGCTTGGCCCGGACTAACCCCTACAATGAGCAGTTCTTC
few	TRBV7-9	TRBD2	TRBJ2-1	CASSHTSVYNEQFF	TGTGCCAGCTCCCATACTAGCGTTTACAATGAGCAGTTCTTC
-	TRBV3-1	TRBD2	TRBJ2-7	CASSQVETSGSQYF	TGTGCCAGCAGCCAAGTCGAGACTAGCGGGAGCCAGTACTTC
-	TRBV5-5	TRBD2	TRBJ2-1	CASSFQPGLAGFDRQFF	TGTGCCAGCAGCTTTCAACCGGGACTAGCGGGGTTTGACAGGCAGTTCTTC